The 10 T cell receptor beta chains below come from one sample, sequenced in a study of blood T cell repertoires in COVID-19. Method: immunoSEQ multiplex PCR; TCRdb's copy keeps in-frame clones and lacks some. The sample includes about 270,000 clones, about nine tenths of them seen just once. The sample taken for sequencing was peripheral blood. The receptor source for this set is a man aged 45-65 years with acute or convalescent COVID-19.

The chain is built from TRBV5-1 and TRBJ2-7, with 9 bases matching TRBD1. Trimming cost V 0 bases and J 6 bases; bases outside gene matches: 7. The CDR3 covers 15 residues. The germline gives CDR1 SGHRS, CDR2 YFSETQ. CDR3 bases: TGCGCCAGCAGCTTGGAAGGACAGGGGTTTAGCGAGCAGTACTTC. Protein: CASSLEGQGFSEQYF.

The genes are TRBV10-3 and TRBJ2-1; 9 bases line up with TRBD1. The CDR3 is 14 residues long. V dropped 7 bases and J dropped 8; count of bases not matched to a gene: 9. Germline V gene sequence: CDR1 ENHRY, CDR2 SYGVKD. The CDR3: CAITSGQGRDEQFF. CDR3 nucleotides: TGTGCCATCACATCGGGACAGGGTCGGGATGAGCAGTTCTTC.

This rearrangement joins TRBV3-1 (or the pseudogene TRBV3-2) to TRBJ1-2; D unresolved. This CDR3 is 16 amino acids long. Trimming pared 0 bases from V and 1 base from J, leaving 12 bases between. Germline CDR1 and CDR2: LGHDT and YNNKEL (reference sequence). In DNA form, the CDR3 reads TGTGCCAGCAGCCAAGATATCTGGGGAGTTAACTATGGCTACACCTTC. Its protein is CASSQDIWGVNYGYTF.

V usage is TRBV9 and J usage is TRBJ2-7; no definite D call. The CDR3 covers 14 residues. Germline V gene sequence: CDR1 SGDLS, CDR2 YYNGEE. V was cut by 4 bases and J by 0 bases, with 11 bases left in between. The CDR3 DNA reads as TGTGCCAGCAGCCCCGCCACGAGCTCCTACGAGCAGTACTTC. It translates to CASSPATSSYEQYF. The whole variable domain, filled in from reference TRBV9 and TRBJ2-7, reads DSGVTQTPKHLITATGQRVTLRCSPRSGDLSVYWYQQSLDQGLQFLIQYYNGEERAKGNILERFSAQQFPDLHSELNLSSLELGDSALYFCASSPATSSYEQYFGPGTRLTVT.

The rearrangement uses TRBV9 and TRBJ1-2; D possibly corresponds to TRBD1 (5 bases). This CDR3 has 14 residues. The germline gives CDR1 SGDLS, CDR2 YYNGEE. V lost 3 bases and J 1 base, leaving 10 bases between the germline ends. CDR3 in DNA: TGTGCCAGCAGCGACTCGGACAATAACTATGGCTACACCTTC. This codes for CASSDSDNNYGYTF.

CDR3: CASSFSGGAPDTQYF. The CDR3 bases are TGTGCCAGCAGCTTCAGCGGGGGGGCTCCTGATACGCAGTATTTT. The rearrangement joins TRBV5-5 to TRBJ2-3; TRBD2 matches 10 bases. The V and J ends lost 2 bases and 6 bases, in that order; junction bases with no gene match: 6. Germline V lookup: CDR1 SGHKS, CDR2 YYEKEE (reference sequence). The length of the CDR3 is 15 residues.

This clone was picked up one time. The chain joins TRBV9 to TRBJ2-1, with 10 nucleotides matching TRBD2. Germline V gene data show CDR1 as SGDLS and CDR2 as YYNGEE. V shed 7 bases, J shed 4 bases, and the junction held 8 bases outside the gene matches. This CDR3 has 15 residues. CDR3 region: CASAIGAGGYNEQFF. CDR3 nucleotide sequence: TGTGCCAGCGCCATTGGAGCGGGGGGGTACAATGAGCAGTTCTTC.

J is TRBJ2-3 and V is TRBV4-2; the D gene is possibly TRBD1 (5 bases). Germline V gene lookup returns CDR1 LGHNA and CDR2 YNFKEQ. CDR3 size: 15 residues. V was trimmed by 0 bases and J by 2 bases, leaving 9 bases between them. The CDR3 sequence is CASSQDSGSTDTQYF. As DNA, the CDR3 is TGTGCCAGCAGCCAAGACTCAGGGTCCACAGATACGCAGTATTTT.

The J gene is TRBJ1-4, the V gene TRBV2, with a weak D call TRBD1 (6 bases). Trimming left V 4 bases short and J 8 bases short, with 11 bases between. The CDR3 runs 13 residues. Germline values: CDR1 SNHLY, CDR2 FYNNEI. This chain's CDR3 is CASSVQGWEKLFF. CDR3 DNA sequence: TGTGCCAGCAGTGTACAGGGATGGGAAAAACTGTTTTTT.

The chain employs TRBV10-1 and TRBJ2-1; 8 bases fit TRBD1. Germline trimming cut 3 bases from V and 1 base from J; bases unmatched to any gene: 5. In germline, CDR1 is WNHNN, CDR2 SYGVQD (reference sequence). This CDR3 is 16 amino acids long. DNA of the CDR3: TGCGCCAGCAGTGAAACAGGGGGATTATCCTACAATGAGCAGTTCTTC. Its translation: CASSETGGLSYNEQFF.